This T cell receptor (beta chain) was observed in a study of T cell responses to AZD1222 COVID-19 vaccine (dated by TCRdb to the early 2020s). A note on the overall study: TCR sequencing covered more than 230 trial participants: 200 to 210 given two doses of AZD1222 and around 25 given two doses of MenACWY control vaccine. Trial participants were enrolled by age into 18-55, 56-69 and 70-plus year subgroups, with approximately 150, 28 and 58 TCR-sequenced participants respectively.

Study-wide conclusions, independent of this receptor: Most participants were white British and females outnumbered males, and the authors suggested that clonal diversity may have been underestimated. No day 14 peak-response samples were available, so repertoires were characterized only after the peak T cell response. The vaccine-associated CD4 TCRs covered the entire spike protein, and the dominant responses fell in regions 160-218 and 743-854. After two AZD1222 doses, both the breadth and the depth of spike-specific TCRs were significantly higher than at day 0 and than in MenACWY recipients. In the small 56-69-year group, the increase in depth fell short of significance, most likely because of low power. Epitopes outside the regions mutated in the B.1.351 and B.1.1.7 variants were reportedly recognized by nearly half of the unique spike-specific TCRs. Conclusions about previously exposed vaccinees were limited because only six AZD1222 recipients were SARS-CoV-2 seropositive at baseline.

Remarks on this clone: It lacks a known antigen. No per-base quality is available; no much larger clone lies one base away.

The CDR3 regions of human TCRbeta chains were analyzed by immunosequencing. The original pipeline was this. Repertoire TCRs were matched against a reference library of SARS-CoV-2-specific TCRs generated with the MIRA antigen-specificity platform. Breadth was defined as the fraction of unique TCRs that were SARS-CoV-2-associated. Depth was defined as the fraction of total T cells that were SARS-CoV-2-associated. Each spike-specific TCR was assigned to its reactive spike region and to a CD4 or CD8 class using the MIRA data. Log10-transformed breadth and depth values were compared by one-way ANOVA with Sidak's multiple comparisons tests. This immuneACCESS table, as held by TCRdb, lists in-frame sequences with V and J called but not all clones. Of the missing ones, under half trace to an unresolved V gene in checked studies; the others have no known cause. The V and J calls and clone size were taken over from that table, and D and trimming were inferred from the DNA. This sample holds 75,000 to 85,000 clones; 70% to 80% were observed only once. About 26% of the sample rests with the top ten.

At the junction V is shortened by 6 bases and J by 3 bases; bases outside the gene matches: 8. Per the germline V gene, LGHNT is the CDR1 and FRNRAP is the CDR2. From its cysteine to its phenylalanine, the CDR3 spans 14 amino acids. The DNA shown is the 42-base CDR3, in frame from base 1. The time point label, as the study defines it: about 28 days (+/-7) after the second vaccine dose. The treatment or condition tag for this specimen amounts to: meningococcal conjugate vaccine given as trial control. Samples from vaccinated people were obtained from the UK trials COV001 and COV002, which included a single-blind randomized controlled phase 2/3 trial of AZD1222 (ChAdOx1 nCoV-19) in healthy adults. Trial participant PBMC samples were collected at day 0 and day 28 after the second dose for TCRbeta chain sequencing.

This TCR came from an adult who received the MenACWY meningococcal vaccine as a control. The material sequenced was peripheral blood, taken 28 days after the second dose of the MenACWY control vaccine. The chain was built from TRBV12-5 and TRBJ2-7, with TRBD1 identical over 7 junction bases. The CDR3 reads CASGGTGENYEQYF. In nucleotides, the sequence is TGTGCTAGTGGCGGCACAGGGGAAAACTACGAGCAGTACTTC.